The 23 T cell receptor beta chains listed next were all sequenced from one sample in a study of shared clonotypes between healthy human individuals (dated by TCRdb to the early 2020s). Libraries were constructed by the immunoSEQ multiplex PCR assay. This is the immuneACCESS table as TCRdb keeps it, with only in-frame sequences that have V and J called. A part of the clones is gone; compared with another copy, unresolved V genes explain less than half, and the rest is unexplained. The sample records nearly 1,000,000 clones, approximately 80% of which are singletons. The biggest ten clones account for over 1.3% of the sample. The specimen was memory CD4+ T cells sorted from blood. This specimen's cell subset or site label, per the study, means: CD45RA-negative fraction. All receptors derive from a man between 18 and 35 years old in good health.

The rearrangement links TRBV15 to TRBJ2-5; 10 bases match TRBD2. The CDR3 contains 16 residues. Germline lookup yields CDR1 LNHNV and CDR2 YYDKDF (reference sequence). Trimming cost V 1 base and J 4 bases; bases outside gene matches: 6. The CDR3 sequence is CATSRGSGGAGETQYF. The CDR3 nucleotides read TGTGCCACCAGCAGAGGGAGCGGGGGGGCCGGAGAGACCCAGTACTTC. The full variable domain, completed using reference TRBV15 and TRBJ2-5, is DAMVIQNPRYQVTQFGKPVTLSCSQTLNHNVMYWYQQKSSQAPKLLFHYYDKDFNNEADTPDNFQSRRPNTSFCFLDIRSPGLGDTAMYLCATSRGSGGAGETQYFGPGTRLLVL.

The V gene is TRBV4-2, the J gene TRBJ2-6; the match to TRBD1 covers 11 bases. The trim removed 4 bases at V and 3 bases at J, leaving 5 bases unmatched. CDR1 is LGHNA, CDR2 YNFKEQ, per germline. The CDR3 has 17 residues. The CDR3 loop is CASSLGTGGNGANVLTF. The CDR3 nucleotides are TGTGCCAGCAGCCTAGGGACAGGGGGGAATGGGGCCAACGTCCTGACTTTC.

In regard to this clone: One end of the junction varies from germline; a read error may be responsible. The sample contains more than one DNA sequence encoding this CDR3. The gene calls are TRBV7-7 and TRBJ2-1, with TRBD2 matching 7 bases. Looked up from germline, CDR1 is SSHAT and CDR2 is FNYEAQ (reference sequence). The CDR3 runs 14 residues. This chain's CDR3 is CASSLRPGGNEQFF. In DNA form, the CDR3 reads TGTGCTAGCAGCTTACGTCCGGGGGGTAATGAGCAGTTCTTC.

This clone was observed many times. The chain has TRBV2 and TRBJ2-5; D may correspond to TRBD1 or TRBD2 (7 bases each). Germline V gene lookup returns CDR1 SNHLY and CDR2 FYNNEI. V lost 6 bases and J lost 10, with 15 bases in between. This CDR3 spans 12 amino acids. In nucleotides, the CDR3 is TGTGCCAGCAGCATAGACAGGGAGGGCCAGTACTTC. It encodes CASSIDREGQYF. Looking up the rest from reference TRBV2 and TRBJ2-5 gives the full variable domain: EPEVTQTPSHQVTQMGQEVILRCVPISNHLYFYWYRQILGQKVEFLVSFYNNEISEKSEIFDDQFSVERPDGSNFTLKIRSTKLEDSAMYFCASSIDREGQYFGPGTRLLVL.

The CDR3 sequence is CASRDSARPYEQYF. CDR3 DNA sequence: TGTGCCAGTAGGGACAGCGCCAGGCCCTACGAGCAGTACTTC. V gene TRBV19 combines with J gene TRBJ2-7; D may be TRBD1 (6 bases). CDR3 length: 14 amino acids. Germline CDR1 is LNHDA and CDR2 is SQIVND (reference sequence). The V and J ends lost 6 bases and 2 bases respectively, with 14 bases between them.

V usage is TRBV28 and J usage is TRBJ1-1; D gene uncertain. The V end lost 2 bases, the J end lost 2 bases, and 12 bases lay between the germline ends. Germline-derived CDR1 and CDR2 are MDHEN and SYDVKM. This CDR3 has 15 residues. The CDR3 spells CASSLVAGPNTEAFF. Written as DNA, the CDR3 is TGTGCCAGCAGTTTAGTTGCAGGACCTAACACTGAAGCTTTCTTT.

The chain is built from TRBV7-9 and TRBJ2-3; 8 nucleotides align to TRBD2. CDR1 and CDR2 (germline): SEHNR, FQNEAQ (reference sequence). The CDR3 is 16 amino acids. V shed 3 bases and J 3 bases; nucleotides not matched to a gene: 8. This CDR3 reads CASSLGVAGRTDTQYF. DNA of the CDR3: TGTGCCAGCAGCTTGGGGGTAGCGGGAAGGACAGATACGCAGTATTTT.

CDR3 region: CASSLAGNQETQYF. Here the CDR3 DNA reads TGTGCCAGCAGCTTAGCCGGGAACCAAGAGACCCAGTACTTC. V gene TRBV7-2 combines with J gene TRBJ2-5; D possibly corresponds to TRBD2 (5 bases). The CDR3 length is 14 residues. CDR1 is SGHTA and CDR2 is FQGNSA in the germline V gene. V gave up 0 bases and J gave up 0 bases, with 5 bases separating them.

This chain uses TRBV5-4 with TRBJ2-5, with TRBD2 matching over 15 bases. V was clipped by 4 bases and J by 5 bases; unmatched bases: 9. Germline V gene data show CDR1 as SGHNT and CDR2 as YYREEE (reference sequence). The CDR3 runs to 17 residues. This CDR3 reads CASSPGLAGGPLETQYF. The CDR3 DNA follows: TGTGCCAGCAGCCCAGGACTAGCGGGAGGGCCGTTGGAGACCCAGTACTTC. Full variable domain (rest looked up from reference TRBV5-4 and TRBJ2-5): ETGVTQSPTHLIKTRGQQVTLRCSSQSGHNTVSWYQQALGQGPQFIFQYYREEENGRGNFPPRFSGLQFPNYSSELNVNALELDDSALYLCASSPGLAGGPLETQYFGPGTRLLVL.

The V gene is TRBV9, the J gene TRBJ2-3, with a tentative D call TRBD1 (6 bases). Germline V gene sequence: CDR1 SGDLS, CDR2 YYNGEE. Trimming pared 4 bases from V and 0 bases from J, leaving 15 bases between. The CDR3 totals 16 residues. The CDR3 loop is CASSPKGQPSTDTQYF. Here the CDR3 DNA reads TGTGCCAGCAGCCCAAAAGGACAGCCTAGCACAGATACGCAGTATTTT.

This chain joins TRBV5-4 and TRBJ2-1; TRBD2 matches 15 bases. CDR1 SGHNT and CDR2 YYREEE come from the germline V gene (reference sequence). There are 17 residues in the CDR3. V gave up 4 bases and J gave up 1 base; unmatched junction bases: 3. In nucleotides, the CDR3 is TGTGCCAGCAGCGCCGGGACTAGCGGGAGGTCCTACAATGAGCAGTTCTTC. Amino acid sequence: CASSAGTSGRSYNEQFF. The variable domain in full, with the rest retrieved from reference TRBV5-4 and TRBJ2-1, is ETGVTQSPTHLIKTRGQQVTLRCSSQSGHNTVSWYQQALGQGPQFIFQYYREEENGRGNFPPRFSGLQFPNYSSELNVNALELDDSALYLCASSAGTSGRSYNEQFFGPGTRLTVL.

This clone has only a few counts. This sequence joins TRBV27 and TRBJ2-7, with 8 bases identical to TRBD1. The J segment lost 4 bases and the V segment lost 6 bases, leaving 8 bases of the junction unmatched. Germline CDR1 reads MNHEY; CDR2 reads SMNVEV (reference sequence). This CDR3 spans 14 amino acids. This CDR3 reads CASSVRTGLYEQYF. CDR3 DNA: TGTGCCAGCAGCGTCCGGACAGGGCTGTACGAGCAGTACTTC.

The rearrangement links TRBV11-3 to TRBJ2-1; D possibly uses TRBD1 or TRBD2 (6 bases each). This CDR3 comprises 17 residues. Trimming pared 5 bases from V and 0 bases from J, leaving 17 bases between. Germline V CDR1 and CDR2: SGHNT, YENEEA. CDR3 in amino acids: CASSPGAGRGSYNEQFF. In nucleotides, the CDR3 is TGTGCCAGCAGCCCAGGGGCGGGGCGGGGCTCCTACAATGAGCAGTTCTTC.

V is TRBV4-2 and J is TRBJ1-5; the D is unclear. CDR1 LGHNA and CDR2 YNFKEQ come from the germline V gene. V lost 1 base and J lost 0, with 10 bases in between. The CDR3 is made up of 16 amino acids. CDR3 sequence reads: CASSQVYQNSNQPQHF. The CDR3 nucleotides read TGTGCCAGCAGCCAAGTGTACCAGAATAGCAATCAGCCCCAGCATTTT.

The V and J genes are TRBV10-1 and TRBJ2-3; possible D gene TRBD2, 6 bases. The CDR3 has 15 residues. V lost 4 bases and J 6 bases, leaving 17 bases between the germline ends. The germline V gene has CDR1 WNHNN and CDR2 SYGVQD (reference sequence). The CDR3 nucleotides are TGCGCCAGCAGTGGCGGGACCCAAAAGCGTGATACGCAGTATTTT. Encoded protein: CASSGGTQKRDTQYF.

This chain joins TRBV4-1 and TRBJ1-6; no firm D call. Trimming cost V 5 bases and J 9 bases, with 8 bases left between them. CDR1 MGHRA and CDR2 YSYEKL come from the germline V gene. The CDR3 is made up of 12 amino acids. CDR3 residues: CASSFPFSPLHF. CDR3 sequence (DNA): TGCGCCAGCAGCTTTCCGTTTTCACCCCTCCACTTT.

The J gene is TRBJ1-4, the V gene TRBV2; D remains ambiguous. CDR3 size: 12 residues. Trimming cost V 5 bases and J 12 bases, with 13 bases left between them. Germline CDR1 reads SNHLY; CDR2 reads FYNNEI. The DNA of the CDR3 is TGTGCCAGCAGTTCGTGGCCCTCGGAACTGTTTTTT. It specifies CASSSWPSELFF.

The rearrangement links TRBV5-1 to TRBJ1-3; 7 nucleotides match TRBD1. Germline assignment: CDR1 SGHRS and CDR2 YFSETQ. The V segment lost 4 bases and the J segment 0 bases; nucleotides outside the gene matches: 4. The CDR3 spans 15 residues. The DNA of the CDR3 is TGCGCCAGCAGCCGGGACAGTTCCTCTGGAAACACCATATATTTT. Protein: CASSRDSSSGNTIYF.

V gene TRBV7-2 combines with J gene TRBJ2-1; 12 nucleotides agree with TRBD2. Germline values: CDR1 SGHTA, CDR2 FQGNSA. V dropped 1 base and J dropped 6; count of bases not matched to a gene: 4. The CDR3 totals 16 residues. The CDR3 region is CASSLEGLAGSNEQFF. The CDR3 DNA reads TGTGCCAGCAGCTTAGAGGGACTAGCGGGTTCCAATGAGCAGTTCTTC.

The count of this clone is one. The chain recombines TRBV28 with TRBJ2-7, with D tentatively TRBD2 (6 bases). The V and J ends lost 7 bases and 3 bases respectively, with 16 bases between them. CDR1 is MDHEN, CDR2 SYDVKM, per germline. This CDR3 spans 14 amino acids. The CDR3 sequence: CASTIGGNGYEQYF. The CDR3 bases are TGTGCCAGCACTATCGGGGGAAATGGCTACGAGCAGTACTTC.

Worth noting for this clone: Other DNA sequences in the same sample also yield this CDR3. This chain connects TRBV7-6 to TRBJ2-3, with 7 bases identical to TRBD2. This CDR3 has 15 residues. CDR1 and CDR2 from the germline V gene are SGHVS and FNYEAQ. Trimming took 1 base from V and 3 from J; bases not matched to a gene: 4. The CDR3 sequence is CASSLVGSGTDTQYF. Here the CDR3 DNA reads TGTGCCAGCAGCTTAGTGGGTAGCGGGACAGATACGCAGTATTTT.

The chain has TRBV30 and TRBJ2-1; 7 positions agree with TRBD1. The CDR3 contains 13 residues. The junction had 7 bases not matched to a gene; V was cut back by 7 bases and J by 4 bases. Germline CDR1 and CDR2: GTSNPN and SVGIG (reference sequence). CDR3 coding DNA: TGTGCCTACAGGGGTGACAATTACAATGAGCAGTTCTTC. Residues: CAYRGDNYNEQFF.

The chain carries TRBV30 and TRBJ1-2, with 7 positions matching TRBD1. Germline trimming cut 0 bases from V and 7 bases from J; bases unmatched to any gene: 5. The CDR3 extends over 13 amino acids. CDR1 is GTSNPN and CDR2 is SVGIG in the germline V gene (reference sequence). The CDR3 loop is CAWSVRGGAGYTF. CDR3 nucleotide sequence: TGTGCCTGGAGTGTACGAGGGGGCGCTGGCTACACCTTC.